The sequence of this T cell receptor (beta chain) was determined in a study of T cells after yellow fever vaccination. The overall study: The fractions with low cell numbers were processed using SMART-Seq v4 Ultra Low Input. Study conclusions and caveats: Among all clonotypes, a small share was observed in both CD4 and CD8 compartments. The booster response re-showed most primary clones: approximately 95% CD4, roughly 91% CD8.

This clonotype was seen a handful of times. Its antigen is as yet unknown. Conversion of TCR transcripts into cDNA relied on 5'RACE template switching, which added a universal primer site and UMIs. TCRdb independently ran MiXCR on the 5' RACE reads; one entry per CDR3 protein. The repertoire holds 150,000 to 200,000 distinct CDR3 sequences, with roughly a tenth as singletons. Germline CDR1 SGDLS, CDR2 YYNGEE. This CDR3 spans 20 amino acids. V gave up 3 bases and J gave up 0 bases; unmatched junction bases: 11. The V and J genes are TRBV9 and TRBJ2-6, with 11 bases aligning to TRBD1. Sequences were derived from CD8+ T cells sorted from PBMCs, sampled 45 days after the yellow fever booster vaccination. The clonotype was recovered from a man between 18 and 29 years old who received the YFV17D yellow fever vaccine. The DNA of the CDR3 is TGTGCCAGCAGCGGCCTTCGGACGGGGACAGGGGGCTCTGGGGCCAACGTCCTGACTTTC. Translation: CASSGLRTGTGGSGANVLTF.